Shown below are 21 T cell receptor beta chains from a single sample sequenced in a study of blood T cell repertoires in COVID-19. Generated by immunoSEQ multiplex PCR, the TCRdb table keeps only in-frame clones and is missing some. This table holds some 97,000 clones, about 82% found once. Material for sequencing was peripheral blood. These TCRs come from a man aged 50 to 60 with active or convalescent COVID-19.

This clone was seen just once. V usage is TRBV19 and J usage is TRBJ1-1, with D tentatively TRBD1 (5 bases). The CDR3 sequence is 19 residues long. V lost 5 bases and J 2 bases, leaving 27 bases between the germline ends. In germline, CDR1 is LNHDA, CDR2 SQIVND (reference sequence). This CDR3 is CASSPSWGRRVLRNTEAFF. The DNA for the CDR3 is TGTGCCAGTAGTCCCTCCTGGGGACGGAGGGTTCTGAGAAACACTGAAGCTTTCTTT.

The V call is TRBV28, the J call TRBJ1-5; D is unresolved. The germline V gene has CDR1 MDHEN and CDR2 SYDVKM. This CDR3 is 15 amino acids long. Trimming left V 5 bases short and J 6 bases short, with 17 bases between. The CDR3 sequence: CASSHLRGSGQPQHF. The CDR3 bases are TGTGCCAGCAGTCACCTCCGGGGTTCGGGTCAGCCCCAGCATTTT.

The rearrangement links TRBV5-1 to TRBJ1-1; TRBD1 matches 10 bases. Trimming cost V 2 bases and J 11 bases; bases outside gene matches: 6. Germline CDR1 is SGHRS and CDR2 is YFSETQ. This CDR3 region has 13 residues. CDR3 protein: CASSFYGTGEAFF. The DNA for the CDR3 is TGCGCCAGCAGCTTTTACGGGACAGGGGAGGCTTTCTTT.

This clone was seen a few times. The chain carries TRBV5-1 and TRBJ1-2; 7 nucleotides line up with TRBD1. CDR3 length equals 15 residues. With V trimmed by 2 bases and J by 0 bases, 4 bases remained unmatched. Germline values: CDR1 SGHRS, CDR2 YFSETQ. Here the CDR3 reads CASSFGQVANYGYTF. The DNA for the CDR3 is TGCGCCAGCAGCTTTGGACAGGTAGCTAACTATGGCTACACCTTC.

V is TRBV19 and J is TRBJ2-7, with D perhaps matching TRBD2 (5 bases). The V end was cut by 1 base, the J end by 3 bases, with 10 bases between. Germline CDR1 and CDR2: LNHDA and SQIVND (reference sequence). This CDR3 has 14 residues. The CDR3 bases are TGTGCCAGTAGTATAGGAGGGTTCCTCTACGAGCAGTACTTC. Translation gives CASSIGGFLYEQYF. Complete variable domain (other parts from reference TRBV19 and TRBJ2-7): DGGITQSPKYLFRKEGQNVTLSCEQNLNHDAMYWYRQDPGQGLRLIYYSQIVNDFQKGDIAEGYSVSREKKESFPLTVTSAQKNPTAFYLCASSIGGFLYEQYFGPGTRLTVT.

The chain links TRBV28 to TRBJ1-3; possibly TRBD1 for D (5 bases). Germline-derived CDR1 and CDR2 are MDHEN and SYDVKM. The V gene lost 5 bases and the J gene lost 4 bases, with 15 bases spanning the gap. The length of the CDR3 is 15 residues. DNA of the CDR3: TGTGCCAGCAGTCTAATGATAGGGGCAGGAAACACCATATATTTT. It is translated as CASSLMIGAGNTIYF.

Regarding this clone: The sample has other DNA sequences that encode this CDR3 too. This CDR3 reads CASSLGLAGGIETQYF. CDR3 nucleotide sequence: TGCGCCAGCAGCTTGGGACTAGCGGGAGGTATCGAGACCCAGTACTTC. The chain carries TRBV5-1 and TRBJ2-5; 13 positions match TRBD2. Germline V gene lookup returns CDR1 SGHRS and CDR2 YFSETQ. The CDR3 has 16 amino acids. With 0 bases clipped from V and 5 bases from J, the junction kept 4 bases outside the gene matches.

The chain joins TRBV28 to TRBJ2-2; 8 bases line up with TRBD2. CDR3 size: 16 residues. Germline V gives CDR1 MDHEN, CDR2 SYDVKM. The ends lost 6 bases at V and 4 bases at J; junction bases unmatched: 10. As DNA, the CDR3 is TGTGCCAGCAGCCCCAGTGGAGGGACTAGCACCGGGGAGCTGTTTTTT. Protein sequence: CASSPSGGTSTGELFF.

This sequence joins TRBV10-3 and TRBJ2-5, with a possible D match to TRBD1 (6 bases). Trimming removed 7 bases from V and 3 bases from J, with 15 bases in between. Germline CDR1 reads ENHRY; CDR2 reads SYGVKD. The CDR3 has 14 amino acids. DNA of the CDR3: TGTGCCATCAAGGACAGAATTTCGGAAGAGACCCAGTACTTC. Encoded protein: CAIKDRISEETQYF.

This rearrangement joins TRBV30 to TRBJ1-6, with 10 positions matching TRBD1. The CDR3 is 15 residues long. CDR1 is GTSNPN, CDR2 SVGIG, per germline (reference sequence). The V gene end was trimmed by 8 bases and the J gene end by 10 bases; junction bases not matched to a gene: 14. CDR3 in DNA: TGTGCCCGCCTACGATCCGGGACAGGGGAATCACCCCTCCACTTT. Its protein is CARLRSGTGESPLHF.

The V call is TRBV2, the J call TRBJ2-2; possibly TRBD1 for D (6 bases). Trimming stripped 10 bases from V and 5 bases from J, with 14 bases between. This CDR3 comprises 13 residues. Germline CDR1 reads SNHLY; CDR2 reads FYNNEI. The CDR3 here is CATMQGNTGELFF. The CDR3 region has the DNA TGTGCCACCATGCAGGGGAATACCGGGGAGCTGTTTTTT. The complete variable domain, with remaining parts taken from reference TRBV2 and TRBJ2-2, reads EPEVTQTPSHQVTQMGQEVILRCVPISNHLYFYWYRQILGQKVEFLVSFYNNEISEKSEIFDDQFSVERPDGSNFTLKIRSTKLEDSAMYFCATMQGNTGELFFGEGSRLTVL.

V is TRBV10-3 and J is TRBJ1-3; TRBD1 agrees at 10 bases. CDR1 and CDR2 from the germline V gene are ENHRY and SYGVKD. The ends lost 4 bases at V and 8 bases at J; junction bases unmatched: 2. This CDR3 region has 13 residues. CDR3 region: CAISGDRGDTIYF. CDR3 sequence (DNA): TGTGCCATCAGTGGGGACAGGGGAGACACCATATATTTT.

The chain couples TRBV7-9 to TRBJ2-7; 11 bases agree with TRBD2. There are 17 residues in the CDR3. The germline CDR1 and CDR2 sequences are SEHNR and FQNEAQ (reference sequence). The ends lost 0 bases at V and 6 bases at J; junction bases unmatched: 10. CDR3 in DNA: TGTGCCAGCAGCTTAGCGGGCAGGGCTAGCGGGAGGACCGAGCAGTACTTC. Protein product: CASSLAGRASGRTEQYF.

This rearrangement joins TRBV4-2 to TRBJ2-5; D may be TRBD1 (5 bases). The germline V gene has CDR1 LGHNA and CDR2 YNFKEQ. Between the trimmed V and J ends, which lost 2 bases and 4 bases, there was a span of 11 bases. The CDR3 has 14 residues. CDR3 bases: TGTGCCAGCAGCCAATCAGGGATGGGAGAGACCCAGTACTTC. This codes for CASSQSGMGETQYF.

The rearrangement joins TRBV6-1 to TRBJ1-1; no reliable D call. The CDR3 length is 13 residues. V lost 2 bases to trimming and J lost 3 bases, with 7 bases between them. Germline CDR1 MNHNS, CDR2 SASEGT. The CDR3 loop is CASSEIPDTEAFF. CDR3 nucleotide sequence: TGTGCCAGCAGTGAAATCCCGGACACTGAAGCTTTCTTT.

The CDR3 DNA is TGTGCCAGCAGTGAGGATCGGGACAGTGAAGCTTTCTTT. Its translation is CASSEDRDSEAFF. The chain carries TRBV2 and TRBJ1-1, with 7 bases matching TRBD1. CDR1 is SNHLY and CDR2 is FYNNEI in the germline V gene. J lost 7 bases, V lost 3 bases, and 5 bases had no gene match. The CDR3 is 13 residues long.

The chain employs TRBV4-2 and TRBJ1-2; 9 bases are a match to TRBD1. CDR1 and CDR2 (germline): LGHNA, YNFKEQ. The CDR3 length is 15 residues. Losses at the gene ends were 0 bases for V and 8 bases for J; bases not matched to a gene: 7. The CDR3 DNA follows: TGTGCCAGCAGCCAAGAGGAAGGACAGGGGTGGGGCTACACCTTC. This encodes CASSQEEGQGWGYTF.

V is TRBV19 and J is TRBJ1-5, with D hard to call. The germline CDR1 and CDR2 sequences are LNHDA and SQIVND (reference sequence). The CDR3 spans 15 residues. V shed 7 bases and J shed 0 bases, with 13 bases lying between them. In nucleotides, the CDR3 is TGTGCCAGTAAAGTAACAGTTTTTAGCAATCAGCCCCAGCATTTT. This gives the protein CASKVTVFSNQPQHF.

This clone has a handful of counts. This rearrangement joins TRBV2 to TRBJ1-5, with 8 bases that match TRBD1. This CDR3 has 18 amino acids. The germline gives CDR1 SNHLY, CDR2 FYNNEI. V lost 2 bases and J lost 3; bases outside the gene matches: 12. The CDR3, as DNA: TGTGCCAGCAGTGAAAATTTCGGGGACAGGAAGAACAATCAGCCCCAGCATTTT. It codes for CASSENFGDRKNNQPQHF.

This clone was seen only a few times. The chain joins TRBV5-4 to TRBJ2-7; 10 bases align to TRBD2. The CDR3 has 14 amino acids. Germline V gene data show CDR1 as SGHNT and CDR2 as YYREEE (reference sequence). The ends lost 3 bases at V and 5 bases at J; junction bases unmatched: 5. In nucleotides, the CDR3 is TGTGCCAGCAGCTCCACTAGCGGGACCAACGAGCAGTACTTC. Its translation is CASSSTSGTNEQYF.

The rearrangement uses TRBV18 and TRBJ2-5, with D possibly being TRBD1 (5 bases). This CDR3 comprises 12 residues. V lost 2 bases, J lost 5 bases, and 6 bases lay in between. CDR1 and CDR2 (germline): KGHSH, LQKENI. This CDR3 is CASSPGAETQYF. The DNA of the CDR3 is TGTGCCAGCTCACCAGGGGCGGAGACCCAGTACTTC. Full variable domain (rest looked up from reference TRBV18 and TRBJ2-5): NAGVMQNPRHLVRRRGQEARLRCSPMKGHSHVYWYRQLPEEGLKFMVYLQKENIIDESGMPKERFSAEFPKEGPSILRIQQVVRGDSAAYFCASSPGAETQYFGPGTRLLVL.